The T cell receptor (beta chain) described here comes from a study of T cells in Graves' hyperthyroidism and ophthalmopathy. General study results and limits: Model output signaled ophthalmopathy a median approximately 6.2 months ahead of onset. In the blood, most expanded thyroid clonotypes above 0.001 appeared as well. Through a model of 13 V-J features, ophthalmopathy was separated from stable hyperthyroidism.

Regions amplified from RNA transcripts were the TCR beta CDR3 regions. HTBI primers were employed in a first-round RT-PCR of the TCR CDR3. TCRdb independently ran MiXCR on the multiplex PCR reads; one entry per CDR3 protein. The table includes approximately 700,000 distinct CDR3 sequences, over 40% detected once. As to this clonotype: Its target is not known.

Investigators excluded patients with uncontrolled infection, other autoimmune disease, pregnancy or lactation. Germline-derived CDR1 and CDR2 are SNHLY and FYNNEI. With 5 bases removed from V and 2 bases from J, the gap between germline ends came to 16 bases. The CDR3 extends over 16 amino acids. V gene TRBV2 combines with J gene TRBJ1-5, with D perhaps TRBD1 (6 bases). Sequenced material: peripheral blood or thyroid tissue (not recorded which). The clonotype originates from an adult man with Graves' disease, either hyperthyroidism or ophthalmopathy (not recorded which). CDR3 residues: CASSPEQGSGNQPQHF. The CDR3 region has the DNA TGTGCCAGCAGTCCGGAACAGGGTTCTGGCAATCAGCCCCAGCATTTT.